The rows below give T cell receptor beta chains drawn from one sample of a study of cytomegalovirus exposure and HLA in healthy donors. Profiling relied on immunoSEQ multiplex PCR, and the TCRdb table lists in-frame clones only, not all of them. Of roughly 160,000 clones listed, approximately 80% are singletons. The sequenced material came from PBMCs. The origin of the receptors is a boy aged 2-9 years in good health and CMV-seronegative. Both conserved end residues are part of each CDR3. The D gene is left open where the match is weak. Size tells how often a clone was seen (once, few, many) or the class of an expanded clone, and some rows leave it out.

v_call	j_call	d_call	clone_size	cdr3_nt	cdr3_aa
TRBV30	TRBJ1-1	.	.	TGTGCCTGGAGTGTCCAGGCTAACACTGAAGCTTTCTTT	CAWSVQANTEAFF
TRBV7-9	TRBJ2-7	.	few	TGTGCCAGCAGCTTGGAGCGGACCTTCTCCTACGAGCAGTACTTC	CASSLERTFSYEQYF
TRBV5-1	TRBJ1-2	.	.	TGCGCCAGCAGCTTGGTGGAGGGAGGCGGCTACACCTTC	CASSLVEGGGYTF
TRBV30	TRBJ1-2	TRBD1	.	TGTGCCTGGAGTTCCCGATCGACAGGGAACTATGGCTACACCTTC	CAWSSRSTGNYGYTF
TRBV29-1	TRBJ2-5	TRBD1	.	TGCAGCGCCTTGGGACAGCAAGAGACCCAGTACTTC	CSALGQQETQYF
TRBV6-4	TRBJ1-6	.	.	TGTGCCAGCAGTGACTCTGCGAGACTCCCACATCTCTATAATTCACCCCTCCACTTT	CASSDSARLPHLYNSPLHF
TRBV6-1	TRBJ1-2	TRBD1	.	TGTGCCAGGTGGGACAGGGGTTATGGCTACACCTTC	CARWDRGYGYTF
TRBV2	TRBJ1-4	.	.	TGTGCCAGCGGTCCGACAGCCCCTAGTGAAAAACTGTTTTTT	CASGPTAPSEKLFF
TRBV11-3	TRBJ2-6	TRBD2	.	TGTGCCAGCAGCTTAGTACTAGCGGGGACTGGGGCCAACGTCCTGACTTTC	CASSLVLAGTGANVLTF
TRBV7-8	TRBJ1-1	TRBD1	.	TGTGCCAGCAGCCCTAGACAGGGGATTAATATGAACACTGAAGCTTTCTTT	CASSPRQGINMNTEAFF
TRBV7-9	TRBJ2-1	.	.	TGTGCCAGCAGCCTATTGATTGGTAGCTCCTACAATGAGCAGTTCTTC	CASSLLIGSSYNEQFF
TRBV10-2	TRBJ2-5	.	.	TGCGCCAGCAGTGAGTCCCCCCCGGGTCAGACCCAGTACTTC	CASSESPPGQTQYF
TRBV5-4	TRBJ2-5	TRBD2	few	TGTGCCAGCAGCCCCGGGACTAGCGAGAAAGAGACCCAGTACTTC	CASSPGTSEKETQYF
TRBV10-3	TRBJ2-2	TRBD2	.	TGTGCCATCAGCTCTTACGGGACTAGGGGTACGGGTACCGGGGAGCTGTTTTTT	CAISSYGTRGTGTGELFF
TRBV19	TRBJ2-5	TRBD2	few	TGTGCCAGTAGTCGGGGGGGCGGGGAGACCCAGTACTTC	CASSRGGGETQYF
TRBV15	TRBJ1-1	TRBD1	.	TGTGCCACCAGCGCCGCGGGACAGCCGAACACTGAAGCTTTCTTT	CATSAAGQPNTEAFF
TRBV6-5	TRBJ1-2	.	.	TGTGCCAGCAGGCCCTCGCGGGACTATGGCTACACCTTC	CASRPSRDYGYTF
TRBV5-1	TRBJ1-2	TRBD1	.	TGCGCCAGCAGCTTGATCGGGACAGGGGGCGCCTACACCTTC	CASSLIGTGGAYTF
TRBV14	TRBJ1-2	TRBD1	.	TGTGCCAGCAGCAGCACAGGGGGGCCCTTTCTCTATGGCTACACCTTC	CASSSTGGPFLYGYTF
TRBV18	TRBJ1-3	TRBD1	.	TGTGCCAGCTCCCAGGGGGCCGGAAACACCATATATTTT	CASSQGAGNTIYF
TRBV29-1	TRBJ2-7	.	.	TGCAGCGTTGGGGGTACAGGGACATGGTACGAGCAGTACTTC	CSVGGTGTWYEQYF
TRBV5-5	TRBJ1-5	TRBD1	few	TGTGCCAGCAGCCCAGGACAGGGGGAACTGCCCCAGCATTTT	CASSPGQGELPQHF
TRBV7-9	TRBJ1-5	TRBD1	.	TGTGCCAGCAGCCCGACAGGGGGCTTCGGCAGTCAGCCCCAGCATTTT	CASSPTGGFGSQPQHF
TRBV9	TRBJ1-1	TRBD1	.	TGTGCCAGCAGCCCCCGGACAGGGATGTACACTGAAGCTTTCTTT	CASSPRTGMYTEAFF
TRBV11-3	TRBJ2-2	.	once	TGTGCCAGCAGTACAGGGAGCCGGGAGCTGTTTTTT	CASSTGSRELFF
TRBV4-1	TRBJ2-7	.	.	TGCGCCAGCAGCCAATTTTCCGGGGAAACCTACGAGCAGTACTTC	CASSQFSGETYEQYF
TRBV6-5	TRBJ1-5	.	.	TGTGCCAGCAGTTACTCCATGTTTGAGCCCCAGCATTTT	CASSYSMFEPQHF
TRBV7-8	TRBJ1-1	.	few	TGTGCCAAACCTAGGGGGGGCACTGAAGCTTTCTTT	CAKPRGGTEAFF
TRBV5-8	TRBJ2-5	TRBD2	.	TGTGCCAGCAGCTTGCCGGCGGGGCGGGGGGGCCGGTCGCAAGAGACCCAGTACTTC	CASSLPAGRGGRSQETQYF
TRBV5-5	TRBJ1-1	TRBD1	.	TGTGCCAGCAGCCTATGGACAGGGGAGAACACTGAAGCTTTCTTT	CASSLWTGENTEAFF
TRBV4-2	TRBJ2-1	TRBD2	.	TGTGCCAGCAGCCAAGATTTGGGCGGGAGCTCCTACAATGAGCAGTTCTTC	CASSQDLGGSSYNEQFF
TRBV7-9	TRBJ2-5	TRBD2	.	TGTGCCAGCAGCTTAGCCGGCGGGGGGGCGGGAGAGACCCAGTACTTC	CASSLAGGGAGETQYF
TRBV6-1	TRBJ1-6	TRBD1	.	TGTGCCAGCAGTGGACAGGGGCACTCCGGGGAATCACCCCTCCACTTT	CASSGQGHSGESPLHF
TRBV29-1	TRBJ1-1	.	.	TGCAGCGTTGAAAGAAAACGGAAGAGGGAAGCTTTCTTT	CSVERKRKREAFF
TRBV4-1	TRBJ2-1	TRBD1	.	TGCGCCAGCAGCCAAGGAGGGGACAGGGTCTACAATGAGCAGTTCTTC	CASSQGGDRVYNEQFF
TRBV5-1	TRBJ1-2	TRBD1	.	TGCGCCAGCCATAGGAGGGGGCGCCGGGATGGCTACACCTTC	CASHRRGRRDGYTF
TRBV19	TRBJ1-6	.	.	TGTGCCAGTAGTATTGAGAGCTCCTATAATTCACCCCTCCACTTT	CASSIESSYNSPLHF
TRBV7-2	TRBJ2-1	.	.	TGTGCCAGCAGCGACCCGGGACTGAATGAGCAGTTCTTC	CASSDPGLNEQFF
TRBV5-5	TRBJ1-1	TRBD1	once	TGTGCCAGCAGCTTGGTACAGGGGCCTAACACTGAAGCTTTCTTT	CASSLVQGPNTEAFF
TRBV7-2	TRBJ2-3	TRBD1	.	TGTGCCAGCAGCGTCCGGCAGGGGGCGACAGATACGCAGTATTTT	CASSVRQGATDTQYF
TRBV7-2	TRBJ1-2	.	.	TGTGCCAGCAGCTTAAGGGTTGGGGGGGGGCTCGTGTCGAACTATGGCTACACCTTC	CASSLRVGGGLVSNYGYTF
TRBV2	TRBJ2-6	TRBD1	.	TGTGCCAGCAGTGAGGGACAGCGCTCTGGGGCCAACGTCCTGACTTTC	CASSEGQRSGANVLTF
TRBV21-1	TRBJ1-5	.	.	TGTGCCAGCAAGACACGGAATAGCAATCAGCCCCAGCATTTT	CASKTRNSNQPQHF
TRBV5-1	TRBJ2-1	TRBD2	.	TGCGCCAGCAGCTTGAGGCGGGGGGGGAATGAGCAGTTCTTC	CASSLRRGGNEQFF
TRBV7-2	TRBJ2-7	.	.	TGTGCCAGCAGCCGGGGTAGGGCCAGGGGTTCTTACGAGCAGTACTTC	CASSRGRARGSYEQYF
TRBV19	TRBJ2-3	TRBD1	.	TGTGCCAGTAGATTCTCCGGGACAGGAGACACAGATACGCAGTATTTT	CASRFSGTGDTDTQYF
TRBV6-5	TRBJ1-1	.	.	TGTGCCAGCAGTTGGTCCGACAGGAACACTGAAGCTTTCTTT	CASSWSDRNTEAFF
TRBV9	TRBJ2-6	TRBD1	.	TGTGCCAGCAGCGCGACAGGGGGCGGCTCTGGGGCCAACGTCCTGACTTTC	CASSATGGGSGANVLTF
TRBV29-1	TRBJ1-4	.	.	TGCAGCTTCCTGCGGACTAATGAAAAACTGTTTTTT	CSFLRTNEKLFF
TRBV5-6	TRBJ2-5	.	few	TGTGCCAGCAGCTTGGTCTTGCAGCGAGGAGAGACCCAGTACTTC	CASSLVLQRGETQYF
TRBV27	TRBJ1-2	TRBD1	once	TGTGCCAGCAGACCTACAGGGGGAGTCGGCTACACCTTC	CASRPTGGVGYTF
TRBV7-9	TRBJ2-6	TRBD1	few	TGTGCCAGCAGCCCGTGGCAGGGGGCGCACCGTGGGGCCAACGTCCTGACTTTC	CASSPWQGAHRGANVLTF
TRBV30	TRBJ2-6	TRBD2	once	TGTGCCTGGGCGGGACTAGCGGGAGGAGCGCGGGGGGCCAACGTCCTGACTTTC	CAWAGLAGGARGANVLTF
TRBV14	TRBJ2-1	TRBD1	few	TGTGCCAGCAGCCCCCGACGGACAGGGGGGGATGAGCAGTTCTTC	CASSPRRTGGDEQFF